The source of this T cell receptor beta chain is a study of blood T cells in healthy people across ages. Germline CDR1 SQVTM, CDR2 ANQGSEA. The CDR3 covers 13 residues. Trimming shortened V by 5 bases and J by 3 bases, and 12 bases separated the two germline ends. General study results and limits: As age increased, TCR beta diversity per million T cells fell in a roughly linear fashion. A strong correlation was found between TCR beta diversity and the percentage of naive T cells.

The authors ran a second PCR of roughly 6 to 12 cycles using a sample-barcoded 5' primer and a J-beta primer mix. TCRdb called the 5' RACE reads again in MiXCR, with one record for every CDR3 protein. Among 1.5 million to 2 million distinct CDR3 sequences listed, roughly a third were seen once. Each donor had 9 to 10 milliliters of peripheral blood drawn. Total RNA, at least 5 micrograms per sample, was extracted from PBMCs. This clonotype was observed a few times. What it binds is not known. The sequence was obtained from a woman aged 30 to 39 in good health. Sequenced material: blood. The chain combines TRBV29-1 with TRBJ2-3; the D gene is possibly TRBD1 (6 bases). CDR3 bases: TGCAGCGTTTGTTTACAGGGAACAGATACGCAGTATTTT. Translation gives CSVCLQGTDTQYF.